Below, 3 T cell receptor beta chains from the same sample are listed, as sequenced in a study of somatic mutations in cytotoxic T cells in rheumatoid arthritis. TCRdb's table, derived via immunoSEQ multiplex PCR, lists solely in-frame clones and lacks some. The table includes approximately 30,000 clones, 82% detected once. Specimen: CD8+ T cells sorted from blood. Receptors were obtained from an adult with rheumatoid arthritis.

The V and J genes are TRBV27 and TRBJ2-2; D is perhaps TRBD2 (5 bases). The CDR3 sequence is 14 residues long. Germline CDR1 and CDR2: MNHEY and SMNVEV (reference sequence). V dropped 3 bases and J dropped 5 bases, with 10 bases sitting between them. The CDR3 reads CASSFVEGTGELFF. CDR3 in DNA: TGTGCCAGCAGTTTCGTAGAGGGAACCGGGGAGCTGTTTTTT.

The V call is TRBV11-2, the J call TRBJ1-1; 7 bases map to TRBD1. CDR1 is SGHAT, CDR2 FQNNGV, per germline. Losses at the gene ends were 5 bases for V and 5 bases for J; bases not matched to a gene: 8. The CDR3 length is 14 residues. The CDR3 DNA is TGTGCCAGCAGCCCCCGGACAGGAGGGACTGAAGCTTTCTTT. Translation gives CASSPRTGGTEAFF.

This chain uses TRBV2 with TRBJ2-7; D not resolved. Germline CDR1 reads SNHLY; CDR2 reads FYNNEI. The CDR3 runs 13 residues. Deletions cut 7 bases from V and 2 bases from J, with 12 bases between. The CDR3 nucleotides are TGTGCCAGCATCCCACCGAATACCTACGAGCAGTACTTC. Its protein product is CASIPPNTYEQYF.